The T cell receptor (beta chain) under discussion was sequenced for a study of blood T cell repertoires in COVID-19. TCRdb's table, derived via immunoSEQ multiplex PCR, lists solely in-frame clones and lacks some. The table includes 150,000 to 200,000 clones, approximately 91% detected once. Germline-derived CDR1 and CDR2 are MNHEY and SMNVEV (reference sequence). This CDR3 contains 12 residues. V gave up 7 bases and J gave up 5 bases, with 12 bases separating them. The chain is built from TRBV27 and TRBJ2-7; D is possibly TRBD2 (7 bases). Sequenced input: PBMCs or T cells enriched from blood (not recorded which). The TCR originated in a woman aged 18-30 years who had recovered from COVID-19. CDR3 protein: CASIGGGHEQYF. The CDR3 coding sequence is TGTGCCAGCATAGGGGGGGGCCACGAGCAGTACTTC.